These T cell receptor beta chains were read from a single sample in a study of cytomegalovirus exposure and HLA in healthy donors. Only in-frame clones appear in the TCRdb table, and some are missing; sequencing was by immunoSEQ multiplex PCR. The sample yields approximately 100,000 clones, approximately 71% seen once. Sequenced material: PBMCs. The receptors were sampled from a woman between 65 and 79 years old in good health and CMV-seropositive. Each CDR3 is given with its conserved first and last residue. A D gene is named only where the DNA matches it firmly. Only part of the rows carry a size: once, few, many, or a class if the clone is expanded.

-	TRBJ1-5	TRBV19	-	TGTGCCAGTAGTATTGAGCCAGGGTCGGGGGGCCGGCAGCCCCAGCATTTT	CASSIEPGSGGRQPQHF
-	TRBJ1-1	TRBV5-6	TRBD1	TGTGCCAGCAGCCCCGGGACAGGAGAAGCTTTCTTT	CASSPGTGEAFF
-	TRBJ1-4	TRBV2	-	TGTGCCAGCCACGTTCGAGGGAGTTCAAATGAAAAACTGTTTTTT	CASHVRGSSNEKLFF
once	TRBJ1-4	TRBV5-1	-	TGCGCCAGCAGCTTGGGACAGGCGATCAGGGAAAAACTGTTTTTT	CASSLGQAIREKLFF
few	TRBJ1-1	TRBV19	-	TGTGCCAGTACCATTGGGCAGGGAATCTTCATGAACACTGAAGCTTTCTTT	CASTIGQGIFMNTEAFF
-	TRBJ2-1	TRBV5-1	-	TGCGCCAGCAGCGATCCCCCTAGGAATGAGCAGTTCTTC	CASSDPPRNEQFF
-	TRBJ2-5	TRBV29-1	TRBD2	TGCAGCGTTTCTGGACTAGCGGGGGGGAAAGAGACCCAGTACTTC	CSVSGLAGGKETQYF
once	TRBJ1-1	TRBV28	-	TGTGCCAGCAGTGAAGCGCGATTGGAAGCTTTCTTT	CASSEARLEAFF
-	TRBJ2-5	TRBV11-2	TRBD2	TGTGCCAGCAGCTTAGAGACTAGCGGGGTTGGAGAGACCCAGTACTTC	CASSLETSGVGETQYF
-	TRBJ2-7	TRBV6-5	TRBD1	TGTGCCAGCACCAAGGAGACAGGGGCGTCCTACGAGCAGTACTTC	CASTKETGASYEQYF
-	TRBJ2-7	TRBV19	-	TGTGCCAGTAGTATGAGCACCTACTACTACGAGCAGTACTTC	CASSMSTYYYEQYF
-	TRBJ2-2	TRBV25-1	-	TGTGCCAGCAGTAAGGGACATTATACCGGGGAGCTGTTTTTT	CASSKGHYTGELFF
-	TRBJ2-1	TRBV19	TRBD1	TGTGCCAGTAGTAGCCCTGGGACAGGATTCTACAATGAGCAGTTCTTC	CASSSPGTGFYNEQFF
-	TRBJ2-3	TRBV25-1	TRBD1	TGTGCCAGCAGTGCCCACAGGGGTACGCAGTATTTT	CASSAHRGTQYF
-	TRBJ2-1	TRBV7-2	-	TGTGCCAGCAGCGCCCGGGACTCGAGCTCCTACAATGAGCAGTTCTTC	CASSARDSSSYNEQFF
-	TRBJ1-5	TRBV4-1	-	TGCGCCAGCAGCCAAGATGGAGAGAGCCGCCCATCGAATCAGCCCCAGCATTTT	CASSQDGESRPSNQPQHF
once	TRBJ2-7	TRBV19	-	TGTGCCAGTAGTATGTTCGGGAAGACCTACGAGCAGTACTTC	CASSMFGKTYEQYF
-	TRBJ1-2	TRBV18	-	TGTGCCAGCTCACGGGTCGGGGAAGGTGGCTACACCTTC	CASSRVGEGGYTF
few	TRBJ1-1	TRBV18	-	TGTGCCAGCTCACCAGGGCAGATGAACACTGAAGCTTTCTTT	CASSPGQMNTEAFF
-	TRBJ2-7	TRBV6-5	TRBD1	TGTGCCAGCAGAAACGACAGGGGACCCTACGAGCAGTACTTC	CASRNDRGPYEQYF
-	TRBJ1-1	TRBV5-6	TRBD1	TGTGCCAGCATCCCTGGGGTTTGGACAGGGGAAAGTATGGCTGAAGCTTTCTTT	CASIPGVWTGESMAEAFF
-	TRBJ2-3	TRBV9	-	TGTGCCAGCAGCGTGGGAGTGACCCGCACAGATACGCAGTATTTT	CASSVGVTRTDTQYF
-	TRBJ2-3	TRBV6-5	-	TGTGCCAGCAGTGACGCGGGACTTACGCAGTATTTT	CASSDAGLTQYF
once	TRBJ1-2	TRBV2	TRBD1	TGTGCCAGCGGAAAGGGACAGCTTAACTATGGCTACACCTTC	CASGKGQLNYGYTF
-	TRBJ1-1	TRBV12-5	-	TGTGCTAGTGGTATCGGGTTTGAAGCTTTCTTT	CASGIGFEAFF
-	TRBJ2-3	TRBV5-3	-	TGTGCCAGAAGCCACCGGAGCACAGATACGCAGTATTTT	CARSHRSTDTQYF
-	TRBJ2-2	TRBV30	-	TGTGCCTGGAGTCGAGGGAGGCAGGGTTTACCCGGGGAGCTGTTTTTT	CAWSRGRQGLPGELFF
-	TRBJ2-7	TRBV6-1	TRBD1	TGTGCCAGCAGTGAAGAGGACCGGGACAGGGGCCCTCAGCAGTACTTC	CASSEEDRDRGPQQYF
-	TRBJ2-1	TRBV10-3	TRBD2	TGTGCCATCAGTGCCTTTTCCGGAGATGGCGGGAGTGAGCAGTTCTTC	CAISAFSGDGGSEQFF
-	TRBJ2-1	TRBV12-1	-	TGTGCCAGCAGCTTTCTTAGCGGGGCCATCAATGAGCAGTTCTTC	CASSFLSGAINEQFF
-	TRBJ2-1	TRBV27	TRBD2	TGTGCCAGCACGCACACGACTAGCGGGGGGGCCCGGGAGCAGTTCTTC	CASTHTTSGGAREQFF
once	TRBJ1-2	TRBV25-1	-	TGTGCCAGCAGTGAACCGACAGGCGGCTATGGCTACACCTTC	CASSEPTGGYGYTF
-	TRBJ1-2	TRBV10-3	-	TGTGCCATCAGGGGACACACTAACTATGGCTACACCTTC	CAIRGHTNYGYTF
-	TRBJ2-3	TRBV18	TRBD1	TGTGCCAGCTCACCGACAGGGGGGTCCACAGATACGCAGTATTTT	CASSPTGGSTDTQYF
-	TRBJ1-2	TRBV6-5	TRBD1	TGTGCCAGCAGTCTAGGACAGGGGTTTAGGTATGGCTACACCTTC	CASSLGQGFRYGYTF
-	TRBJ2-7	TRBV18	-	TGTGCCAGCTCACCTCAAGATCCTAGTACGCAGTACTTC	CASSPQDPSTQYF
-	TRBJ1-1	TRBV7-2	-	TGTGCCAGCAGTTTTCGGACGGGAGAGGTCGCTTTCTTT	CASSFRTGEVAFF